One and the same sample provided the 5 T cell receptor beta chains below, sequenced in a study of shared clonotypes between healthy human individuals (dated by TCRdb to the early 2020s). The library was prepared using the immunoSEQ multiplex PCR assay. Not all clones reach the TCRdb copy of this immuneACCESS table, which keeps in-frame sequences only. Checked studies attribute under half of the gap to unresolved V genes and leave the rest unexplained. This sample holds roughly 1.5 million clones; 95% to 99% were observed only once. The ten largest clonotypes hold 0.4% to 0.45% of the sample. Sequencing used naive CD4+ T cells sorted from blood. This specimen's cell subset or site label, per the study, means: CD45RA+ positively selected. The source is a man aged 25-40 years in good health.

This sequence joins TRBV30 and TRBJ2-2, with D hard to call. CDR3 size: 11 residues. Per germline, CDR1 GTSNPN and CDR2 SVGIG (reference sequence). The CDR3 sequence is CAATNTGELFF. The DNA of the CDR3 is TGTGCGGCTACGAACACCGGGGAGCTGTTTTTT.

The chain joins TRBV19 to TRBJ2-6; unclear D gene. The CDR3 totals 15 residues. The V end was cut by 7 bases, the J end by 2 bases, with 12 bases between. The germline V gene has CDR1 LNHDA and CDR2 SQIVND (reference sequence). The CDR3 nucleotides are TGTGCCAGTACCCCTCGACACGCTGGGGCCAACGTCCTGACTTTC. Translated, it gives CASTPRHAGANVLTF. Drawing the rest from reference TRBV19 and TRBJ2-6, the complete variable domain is DGGITQSPKYLFRKEGQNVTLSCEQNLNHDAMYWYRQDPGQGLRLIYYSQIVNDFQKGDIAEGYSVSREKKESFPLTVTSAQKNPTAFYLCASTPRHAGANVLTFGAGSRLTVL.

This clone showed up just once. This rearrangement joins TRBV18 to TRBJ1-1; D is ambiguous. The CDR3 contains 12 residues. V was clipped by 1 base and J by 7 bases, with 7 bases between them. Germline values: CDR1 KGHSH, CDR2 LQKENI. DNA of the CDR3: TGTGCCAGCTCACCACTTACGGGTGAAGCTTTCTTT. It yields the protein CASSPLTGEAFF.

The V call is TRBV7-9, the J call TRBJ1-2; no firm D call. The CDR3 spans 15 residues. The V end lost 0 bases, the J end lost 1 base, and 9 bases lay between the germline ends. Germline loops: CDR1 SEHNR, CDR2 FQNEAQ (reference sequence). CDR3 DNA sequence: TGTGCCAGCAGCTTAGCCTCGGACGGTAACTATGGCTACACCTTC. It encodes CASSLASDGNYGYTF.

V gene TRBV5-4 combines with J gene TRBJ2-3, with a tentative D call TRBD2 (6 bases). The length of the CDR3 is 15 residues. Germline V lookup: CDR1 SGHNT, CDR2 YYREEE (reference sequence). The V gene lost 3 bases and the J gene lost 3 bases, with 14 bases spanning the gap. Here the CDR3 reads CASSWGLARTDTQYF. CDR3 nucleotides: TGTGCCAGCAGCTGGGGCCTAGCGAGGACAGATACGCAGTATTTT.